This entry features one T cell receptor (beta chain) sequence. The data were obtained in a study of response to subunit inactivated influenza vaccine. TCRdb recomputed calls from the RT-PCR reads with MiXCR, one row per CDR3 protein. Found here are 180,000 or so distinct CDR3 sequences, more than 10% of them singletons; the top ten hold less than 30%. This sample also belongs to another study, concerning T cells expressing NK-cell markers. That paper notes: 5'RACE template switching with UMIs generated TCR beta cDNA. These clonotypes additionally ranked first within the CD3+CD56-NKG2C+ fraction of a few donors.

The sequence came from a man between 45 and 60 years old who received an inactivated influenza vaccine. This sample comprised CD8+ T cells sorted from PBMCs, obtained 11 to 12 days after vaccination.

The CDR3 nucleotides are TGTGCCAGCAGTTTCTTGGGTGCCGGGGCCAACGTCCTGACTTTC. Its translation is CASSFLGAGANVLTF. The gene calls are TRBV28 and TRBJ2-6, with D hard to call. The ends were cut back, 3 bases at V and 4 bases at J, with 10 bases in the middle. The V gene's germline CDR1 is MDHEN and CDR2 SYDVKM. The CDR3 totals 15 residues.